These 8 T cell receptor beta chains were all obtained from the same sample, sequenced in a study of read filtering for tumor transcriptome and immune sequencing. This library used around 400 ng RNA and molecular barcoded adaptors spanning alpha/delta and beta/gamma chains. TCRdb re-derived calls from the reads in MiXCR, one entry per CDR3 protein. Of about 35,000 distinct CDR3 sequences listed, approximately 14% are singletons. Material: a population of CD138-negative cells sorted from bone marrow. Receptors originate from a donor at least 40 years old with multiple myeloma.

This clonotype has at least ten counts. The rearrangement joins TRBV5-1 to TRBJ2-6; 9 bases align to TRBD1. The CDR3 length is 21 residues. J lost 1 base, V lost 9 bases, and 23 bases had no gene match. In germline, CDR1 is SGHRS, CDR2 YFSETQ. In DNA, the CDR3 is TGCGCCACCAGTTCCGGGGATACAAAAGGACAGGGGATATCTGGGGCCAACGTCCTGACTTTC. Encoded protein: CATSSGDTKGQGISGANVLTF.

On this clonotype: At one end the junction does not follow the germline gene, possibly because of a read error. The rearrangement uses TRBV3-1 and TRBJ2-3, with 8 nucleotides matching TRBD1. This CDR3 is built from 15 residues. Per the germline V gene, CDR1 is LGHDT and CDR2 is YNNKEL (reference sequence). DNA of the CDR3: TGTGCCAGCAGCCCTGGGACAGGTTTCACAGATACGCGGTATTTT. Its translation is CASSPGTGFTDTRYF.

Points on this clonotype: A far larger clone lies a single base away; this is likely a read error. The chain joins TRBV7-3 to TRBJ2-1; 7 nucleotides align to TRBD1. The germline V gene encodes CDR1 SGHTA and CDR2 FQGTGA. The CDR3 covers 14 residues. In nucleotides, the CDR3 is TGTGCCGGCAGCTTTGCGACAGGGCCTTCTGATCAGTTCTTC. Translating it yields CAGSFATGPSDQFF.

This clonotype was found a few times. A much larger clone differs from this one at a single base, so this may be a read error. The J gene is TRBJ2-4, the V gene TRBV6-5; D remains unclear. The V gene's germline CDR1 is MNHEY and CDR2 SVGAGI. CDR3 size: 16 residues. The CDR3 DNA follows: TGTACCAGCACCCGTGACGCGAGGCTAGCCAAAAACATTCAGTACTTC. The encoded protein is CTSTRDARLAKNIQYF.

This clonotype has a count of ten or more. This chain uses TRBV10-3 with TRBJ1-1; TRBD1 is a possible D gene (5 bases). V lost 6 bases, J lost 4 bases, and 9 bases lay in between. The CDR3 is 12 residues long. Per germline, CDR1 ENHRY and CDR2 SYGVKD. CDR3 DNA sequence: TGTGCCATCAGGGGGCCCGGCACTGAAGCTTTCTTT. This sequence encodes CAIRGPGTEAFF.

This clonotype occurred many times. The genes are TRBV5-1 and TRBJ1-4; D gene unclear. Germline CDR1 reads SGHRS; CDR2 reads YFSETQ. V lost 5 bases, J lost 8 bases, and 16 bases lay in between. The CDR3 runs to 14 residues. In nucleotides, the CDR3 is TGCGCCAGCAGTCCCGAGCTCGGATGGGAAAAACTGTTTTTT. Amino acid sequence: CASSPELGWEKLFF.

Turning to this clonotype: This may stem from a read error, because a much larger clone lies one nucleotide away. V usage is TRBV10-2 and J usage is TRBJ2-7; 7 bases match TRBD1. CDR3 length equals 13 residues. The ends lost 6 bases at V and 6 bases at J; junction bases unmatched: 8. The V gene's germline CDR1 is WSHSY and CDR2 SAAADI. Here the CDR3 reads CASSQTGSPEQYF. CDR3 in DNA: TGCGCCAGCAGCCAGACAGGGTCTCCCGAGCAGTACTTC.

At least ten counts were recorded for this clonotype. DNA for the CDR3: TGTGCCAGCAGTGCTCAGGGTTGGGACACCATATATTTT. This codes for CASSAQGWDTIYF. The chain recombines TRBV28 with TRBJ1-3, with D maybe TRBD1 (5 bases). From germline, CDR1 is MDHEN and CDR2 SYDVKM. V was pared by 5 bases and J by 8 bases, with 13 bases between. The CDR3 loop spans 13 amino acids.